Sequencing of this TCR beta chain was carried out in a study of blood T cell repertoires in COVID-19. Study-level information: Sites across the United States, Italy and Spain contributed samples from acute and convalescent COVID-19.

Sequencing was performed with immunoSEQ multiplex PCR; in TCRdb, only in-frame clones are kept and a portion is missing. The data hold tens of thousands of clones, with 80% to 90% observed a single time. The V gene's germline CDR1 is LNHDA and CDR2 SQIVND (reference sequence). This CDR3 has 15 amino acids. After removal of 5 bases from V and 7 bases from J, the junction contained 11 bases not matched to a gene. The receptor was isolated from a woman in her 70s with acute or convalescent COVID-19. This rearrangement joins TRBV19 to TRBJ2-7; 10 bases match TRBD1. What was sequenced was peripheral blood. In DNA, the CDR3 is TGTGCCAGTAGTCGACAAGGGACAGGGGCTAATGAGCAGTACTTC. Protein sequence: CASSRQGTGANEQYF.